Presented here are 21 T cell receptor beta chains from one specimen sequenced in a study of cytomegalovirus exposure and HLA in healthy donors. Amplification used 60 Vbeta primers and 13 Jbeta primers. Sequenced by immunoSEQ multiplex PCR; TCRdb stores in-frame clones only, minus some. The sample has about 120,000 clones, almost 80% seen once. Sequenced sample: PBMCs. All receptors derive from a female donor in good health and CMV-seronegative.

Only one count was recorded for this clone. This rearrangement joins TRBV30 to TRBJ2-1; D remains unclear. This CDR3 spans 12 amino acids. The V end was cut by 2 bases, the J end by 1 base, with 3 bases between. CDR1 is GTSNPN and CDR2 is SVGIG in the germline V gene (reference sequence). This chain's CDR3 is CAWSPSYNEQFF. The DNA of the CDR3 is TGTGCCTGGAGTCCATCCTACAATGAGCAGTTCTTC. The full variable domain, rest sourced from reference TRBV30 and TRBJ2-1, is SQTIHQWPATLVQPVGSPLSLECTVEGTSNPNLYWYRQAAGRGLQLLFYSVGIGQISSEVPQNLSASRPQDRQFILSSKKLLLSDSGFYLCAWSPSYNEQFFGPGTRLTVL.

This clone was observed a handful of times. The chain carries TRBV5-6 and TRBJ2-1; D is perhaps TRBD2 (6 bases). Germline values: CDR1 SGHDT, CDR2 YYEEEE. The CDR3 runs to 13 residues. V dropped 0 bases and J dropped 5 bases, with 6 bases sitting between them. In DNA, the CDR3 is TGTGCCAGCAGCTTGGTAGCGGACAATGAGCAGTTCTTC. Translating gives CASSLVADNEQFF.

The V and J genes are TRBV6-5 and TRBJ1-5; D possibly corresponds to TRBD1 (6 bases). The V gene lost 4 bases and the J gene lost 6 bases, with 7 bases spanning the gap. Looked up from germline, CDR1 is MNHEY and CDR2 is SVGAGI. The CDR3 has 12 residues. The CDR3 sequence is CASSSQGQPQHF. CDR3 DNA: TGTGCCAGCAGTTCACAGGGTCAGCCCCAGCATTTT.

The V and J genes are TRBV11-2 and TRBJ2-3, with D maybe TRBD2 (5 bases). Germline V CDR1 and CDR2: SGHAT, FQNNGV. This CDR3 is built from 17 residues. Trimming left V 5 bases short and J 1 base short, with 19 bases between. CDR3 sequence reads: CASSLRAGAGGTDTQYF. The CDR3 DNA sequence: TGTGCCAGCAGCCTCCGGGCGGGCGCTGGGGGCACAGATACGCAGTATTTT. Full variable domain (rest looked up from reference TRBV11-2 and TRBJ2-3): EAGVAQSPRYKIIEKRQSVAFWCNPISGHATLYWYQQILGQGPKLLIQFQNNGVVDDSQLPKDRFSAERLKGVDSTLKIQPAKLEDSAVYLCASSLRAGAGGTDTQYFGPGTRLTVL.

This chain joins TRBV7-6 and TRBJ1-4; D is perhaps TRBD1 (5 bases). The CDR3 runs to 16 residues. Trimming took off 1 base at V and 4 bases at J, with 13 bases between the two ends. CDR1 and CDR2 (germline): SGHVS, FNYEAQ. CDR3 amino acids: CASSLGAQGGNEKLFF. The CDR3 region has the DNA TGTGCCAGCAGCTTAGGGGCGCAGGGAGGTAATGAAAAACTGTTTTTT.

This chain connects TRBV9 to TRBJ2-1; 7 bases are shared with TRBD1. Looked up from germline, CDR1 is SGDLS and CDR2 is YYNGEE. V lost 4 bases to trimming and J lost 7 bases; unmatched junction nucleotides: 5. The CDR3 spans 13 residues. This CDR3 is CASSSSQGNEQFF. CDR3 DNA: TGTGCCAGCAGCTCCTCACAGGGGAATGAGCAGTTCTTC. The entire variable domain, with the rest obtained from reference TRBV9 and TRBJ2-1, is as follows: DSGVTQTPKHLITATGQRVTLRCSPRSGDLSVYWYQQSLDQGLQFLIQYYNGEERAKGNILERFSAQQFPDLHSELNLSSLELGDSALYFCASSSSQGNEQFFGPGTRLTVL.

Worth noting for this clone: Other nucleotide sequences from this sample produce the same CDR3. The chain is built from TRBV7-2 and TRBJ2-2, with no clear D. V lost 2 bases and J 2 bases, leaving 6 bases between the germline ends. The CDR3 length is 14 residues. From germline, CDR1 is SGHTA and CDR2 FQGNSA. The CDR3 region has the DNA TGTGCCAGCAGCTTATCCAGTAACACCGGGGAGCTGTTTTTT. Its translation is CASSLSSNTGELFF.

There are a few counts of this clone. The V and J genes are TRBV6-1 and TRBJ2-7, with a possible D match to TRBD2 (6 bases). The CDR3 is made up of 13 amino acids. V was pared by 6 bases and J by 6 bases, with 15 bases between. Germline V gives CDR1 MNHNS, CDR2 SASEGT. CDR3 DNA: TGTGCCAGCAGGGTAGGCGGGGTGTTCGAGCAGTACTTC. Protein product: CASRVGGVFEQYF.

The CDR3 protein is CASSLLGAPNTGELFF. The CDR3 bases are TGTGCCAGCAGCTTACTTGGGGCCCCGAACACCGGGGAGCTGTTTTTT. The genes are TRBV7-9 and TRBJ2-2, with D perhaps TRBD1 (5 bases). This CDR3 spans 16 amino acids. Germline V gene data show CDR1 as SEHNR and CDR2 as FQNEAQ (reference sequence). V lost 2 bases and J lost 0, with 10 bases in between.

The chain uses TRBV7-6 and TRBJ2-2; TRBD2 matches 7 bases. Per germline, CDR1 SGHVS and CDR2 FNYEAQ. Unmatched junction bases numbered 5, after V lost 0 bases and J lost 7 bases. The CDR3 sequence is 15 residues long. In DNA, the CDR3 is TGTGCCAGCAGCTTAGCGGGAGGGTTTAGCGGGGAGCTGTTTTTT. It translates to CASSLAGGFSGELFF.

The chain has TRBV19 and TRBJ2-2; D remains unclear. V was shortened by 4 bases and J by 3 bases, with 9 bases between the two germline ends. CDR3 length: 14 residues. The V gene's germline CDR1 is LNHDA and CDR2 SQIVND (reference sequence). The CDR3: CASSRPKYTGELFF. The CDR3 nucleotides read TGTGCCAGTAGTAGGCCCAAGTACACCGGGGAGCTGTTTTTT.

The chain is built from TRBV19 and TRBJ2-1, with TRBD2 as a possible D gene (6 bases). The CDR3 spans 14 residues. CDR1 is LNHDA, CDR2 SQIVND, per germline (reference sequence). Trimming left V 5 bases short and J 6 bases short, with 14 bases between. The CDR3 is CASSVGTSLNEQFF. Written as DNA, the CDR3 is TGTGCCAGTAGTGTCGGTACTAGCCTCAATGAGCAGTTCTTC. The complete variable domain, with remaining parts taken from reference TRBV19 and TRBJ2-1, reads DGGITQSPKYLFRKEGQNVTLSCEQNLNHDAMYWYRQDPGQGLRLIYYSQIVNDFQKGDIAEGYSVSREKKESFPLTVTSAQKNPTAFYLCASSVGTSLNEQFFGPGTRLTVL.

The V gene is TRBV6-6, the J gene TRBJ2-7, with D tentatively TRBD1 (6 bases). The CDR3 has 14 amino acids. Trimming stripped 7 bases from V and 5 bases from J, with 18 bases between. Germline V CDR1 and CDR2: MNHNY, SVGAGI (reference sequence). CDR3 DNA: TGTGCCAGCACCCCACAGGGATTCAACAACGAGCAGTACTTC. Encoded protein: CASTPQGFNNEQYF.

CDR3 sequence reads: CASSVALDWNEQFF. The CDR3, as DNA: TGTGCCAGCAGCGTTGCTCTAGATTGGAATGAGCAGTTCTTC. The gene calls are TRBV2 and TRBJ2-1; no firm D call. CDR3 length: 14 residues. The germline V gene encodes CDR1 SNHLY and CDR2 FYNNEI. V was clipped by 6 bases and J by 7 bases, with 16 bases between them.

The chain recombines TRBV27 with TRBJ1-5; 10 bases line up with TRBD1. CDR1 and CDR2 from the germline V gene are MNHEY and SMNVEV (reference sequence). The CDR3 length is 17 residues. V was pared by 2 bases and J by 4 bases, with 8 bases of the junction left unmatched. CDR3 in amino acids: CASSLIAGTGANQPQHF. Here the CDR3 DNA reads TGTGCCAGCAGTTTAATAGCCGGGACAGGGGCAAATCAGCCCCAGCATTTT.

The genes are TRBV15 and TRBJ2-5; D is unclear. The CDR3 is made up of 14 amino acids. Germline V gene lookup returns CDR1 LNHNV and CDR2 YYDKDF (reference sequence). V dropped 1 base and J dropped 1 base, with 7 bases sitting between them. CDR3 loop: CATSRGNSQETQYF. CDR3 coding DNA: TGTGCCACCAGCAGAGGAAACAGCCAAGAGACCCAGTACTTC.

A word on this clone: This CDR3 is also generated by other DNA sequences in the sample. The rearrangement uses TRBV6-1 and TRBJ2-7; D uncertain. In germline, CDR1 is MNHNS, CDR2 SASEGT. Trimming left V 2 bases short and J 2 bases short, with 7 bases between. This CDR3 region has 13 residues. CDR3 DNA: TGTGCCAGCAGTGAACGGCTAGCCTACGAGCAGTACTTC. Encoded protein: CASSERLAYEQYF.

This chain connects TRBV29-1 to TRBJ2-7; 10 bases match TRBD1. V lost 4 bases, J lost 4 bases, and 4 bases stayed unmatched. CDR3 size: 13 residues. Germline V CDR1 and CDR2: SQVTM, ANQGSEA. The CDR3 region is CSVVGTGVYEQYF. CDR3 DNA sequence: TGCAGCGTTGTAGGGACAGGGGTATACGAGCAGTACTTC.

The chain recombines TRBV5-1 with TRBJ2-1; D might be TRBD2 (6 bases). Per the germline V gene, CDR1 is SGHRS and CDR2 is YFSETQ. Between the trimmed V and J ends, which lost 4 bases and 4 bases, there was a span of 9 bases. The CDR3 has 13 residues. The CDR3 protein is CASSPGGYNEQFF. The CDR3 bases are TGCGCCAGCAGCCCCGGGGGATACAATGAGCAGTTCTTC.

The rearrangement links TRBV2 to TRBJ1-1; D is perhaps TRBD1 (5 bases). The CDR3 runs to 13 residues. V was trimmed by 7 bases and J by 4 bases, leaving 13 bases between them. Germline CDR1 reads SNHLY; CDR2 reads FYNNEI. The CDR3 spells CASTRPGGTEAFF. The CDR3 coding sequence is TGTGCCAGCACACGCCCGGGGGGCACTGAAGCTTTCTTT.

V gene TRBV7-8 combines with J gene TRBJ2-5; D gene ambiguous. This CDR3 region has 11 residues. Trimming left V 4 bases short and J 3 bases short, with 3 bases between. The V gene's germline CDR1 is SGHVS and CDR2 FQNEAQ. The CDR3 here is CASSSEETQYF. The DNA for the CDR3 is TGTGCCAGCAGCTCGGAAGAGACCCAGTACTTC. The complete variable domain, with remaining parts taken from reference TRBV7-8 and TRBJ2-5, reads GAGVSQSPRYKVAKRGQDVALRCDPISGHVSLFWYQQALGQGPEFLTYFQNEAQLDKSGLPSDRFFAERPEGSVSTLKIQRTQQEDSAVYLCASSSEETQYFGPGTRLLVL.